This T cell receptor beta chain was captured in a study of CD8+ T cells in alopecia areata. Study in general: Each of the treated patients was given oral tofacitinib, 5 to 10 mg twice daily, for moderate-to-severe alopecia areata. Treatment with tofacitinib (6 to 18 months) was followed by 6 months off drug.

With respect to this clone: Its antigen remains unidentified.

Sequencing used cDNA as its template, made by extracting RNA and reverse transcribing it. The assay was immunoSEQ multiplex PCR, and TCRdb's table has in-frame clones only and misses some. Among some 120,000 clones listed, about 57% were seen once. Those with alopecia areata gave lesional scalp punch biopsies and peripheral blood. The study, taken as a whole, reports: Sharing of TCRs across patients appeared less clear than in mice, possibly for HLA-related reasons.

The CDR3 is made up of 15 amino acids. With 3 bases removed from V and 0 bases from J, the gap between germline ends came to 6 bases. Germline CDR1 and CDR2: MDHEN and SYDVKM. The specimen comprised CD4+ T cells sorted from blood, sampled at week 0. The TCR sequence derives from a human donor with alopecia areata. This sequence joins TRBV28 and TRBJ2-6; D is unclear. CDR3 residues: CASSFHDSGANVLTF. The DNA of the CDR3 is TGTGCCAGCAGTTTCCACGACTCTGGGGCCAACGTCCTGACTTTC.